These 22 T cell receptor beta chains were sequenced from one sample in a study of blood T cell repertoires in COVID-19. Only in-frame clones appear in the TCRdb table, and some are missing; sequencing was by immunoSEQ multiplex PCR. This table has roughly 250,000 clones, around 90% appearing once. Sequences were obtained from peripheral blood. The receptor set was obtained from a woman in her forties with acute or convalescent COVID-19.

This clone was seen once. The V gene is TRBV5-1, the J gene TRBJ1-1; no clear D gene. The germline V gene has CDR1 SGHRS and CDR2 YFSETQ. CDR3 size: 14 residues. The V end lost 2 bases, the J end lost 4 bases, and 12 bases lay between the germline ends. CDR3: CASSFPGRGTEAFF. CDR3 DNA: TGCGCCAGCAGCTTCCCCGGCCGAGGCACTGAAGCTTTCTTT.

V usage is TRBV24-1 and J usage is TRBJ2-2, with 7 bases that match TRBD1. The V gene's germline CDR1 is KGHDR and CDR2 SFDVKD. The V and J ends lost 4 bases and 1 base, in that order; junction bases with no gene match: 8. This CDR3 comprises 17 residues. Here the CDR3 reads CATSEFTGEKNTGELFF. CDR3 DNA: TGTGCCACCAGTGAGTTTACAGGGGAGAAGAACACCGGGGAGCTGTTTTTT.

CDR3 coding DNA: TGTGCCAGTAGTATCGGTAGTGAAAAACTGTTTTTT. This translates into CASSIGSEKLFF. The V and J genes are TRBV19 and TRBJ1-4; D gene ambiguous. The CDR3 contains 12 residues. Germline CDR1 and CDR2: LNHDA and SQIVND (reference sequence). The V end lost 3 bases, the J end lost 7 bases, and 6 bases lay between the germline ends.

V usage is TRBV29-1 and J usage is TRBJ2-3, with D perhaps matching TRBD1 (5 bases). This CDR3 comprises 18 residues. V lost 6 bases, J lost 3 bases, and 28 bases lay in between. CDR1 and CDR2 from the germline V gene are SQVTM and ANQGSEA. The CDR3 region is CSVKAVWGPNGWTDTQYF. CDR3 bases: TGCAGCGTCAAGGCAGTTTGGGGCCCTAATGGCTGGACAGATACGCAGTATTTT.

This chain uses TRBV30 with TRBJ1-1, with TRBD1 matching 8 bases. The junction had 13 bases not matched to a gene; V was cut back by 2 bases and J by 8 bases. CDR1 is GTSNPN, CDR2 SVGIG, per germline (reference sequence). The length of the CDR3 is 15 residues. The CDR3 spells CAWSSLTGVAREAFF. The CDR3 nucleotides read TGTGCCTGGAGTTCATTGACAGGGGTGGCAAGGGAAGCTTTCTTT.

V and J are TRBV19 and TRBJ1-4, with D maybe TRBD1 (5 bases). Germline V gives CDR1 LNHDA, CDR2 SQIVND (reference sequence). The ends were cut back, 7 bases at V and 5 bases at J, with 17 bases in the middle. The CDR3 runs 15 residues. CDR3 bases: TGTGCCAGTACCCCCACGGGGGTAGAGAATGAAAAACTGTTTTTT. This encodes CASTPTGVENEKLFF.

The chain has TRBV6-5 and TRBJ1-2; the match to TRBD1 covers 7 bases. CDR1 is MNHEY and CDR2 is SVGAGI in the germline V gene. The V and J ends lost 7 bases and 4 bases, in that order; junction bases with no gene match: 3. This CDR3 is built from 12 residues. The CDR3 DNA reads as TGTGCCAGCACCCGACAGGGCTATGGCTACACCTTC. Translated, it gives CASTRQGYGYTF.

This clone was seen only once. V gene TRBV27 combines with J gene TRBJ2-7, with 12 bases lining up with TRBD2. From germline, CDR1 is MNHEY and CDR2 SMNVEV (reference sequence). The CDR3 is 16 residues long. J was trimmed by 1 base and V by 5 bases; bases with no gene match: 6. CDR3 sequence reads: CASSPSGGEESYEQYV. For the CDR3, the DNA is TGTGCCAGCAGTCCTAGCGGGGGGGAAGAATCCTACGAGCAGTACGTC.

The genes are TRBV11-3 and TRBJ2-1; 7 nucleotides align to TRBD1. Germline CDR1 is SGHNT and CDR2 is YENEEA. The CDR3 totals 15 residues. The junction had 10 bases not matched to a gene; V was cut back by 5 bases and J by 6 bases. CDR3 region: CASSLRQGQSNEQFF. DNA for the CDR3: TGTGCCAGCAGCCTGAGACAGGGTCAGAGCAATGAGCAGTTCTTC.

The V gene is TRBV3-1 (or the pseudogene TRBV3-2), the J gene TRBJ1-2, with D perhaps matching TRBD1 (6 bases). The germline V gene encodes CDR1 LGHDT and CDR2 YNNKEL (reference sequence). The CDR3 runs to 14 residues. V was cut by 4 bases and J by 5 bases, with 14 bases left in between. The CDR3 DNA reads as TGTGCCAGCAGCCCAGCAGGGGCCGGGTATGGCTACACCTTC. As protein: CASSPAGAGYGYTF.

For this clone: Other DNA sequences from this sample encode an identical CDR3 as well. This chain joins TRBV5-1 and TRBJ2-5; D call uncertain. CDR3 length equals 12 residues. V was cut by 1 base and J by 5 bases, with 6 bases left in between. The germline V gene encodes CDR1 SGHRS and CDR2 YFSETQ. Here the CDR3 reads CASSLTGETQYF. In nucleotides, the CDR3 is TGCGCCAGCAGCTTGACCGGGGAGACCCAGTACTTC.

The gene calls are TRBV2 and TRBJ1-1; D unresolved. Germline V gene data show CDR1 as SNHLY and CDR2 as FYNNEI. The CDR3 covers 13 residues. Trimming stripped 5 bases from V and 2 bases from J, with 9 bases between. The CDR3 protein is CASSLQINTEAFF. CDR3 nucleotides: TGTGCCAGCAGTCTACAGATTAACACTGAAGCTTTCTTT.

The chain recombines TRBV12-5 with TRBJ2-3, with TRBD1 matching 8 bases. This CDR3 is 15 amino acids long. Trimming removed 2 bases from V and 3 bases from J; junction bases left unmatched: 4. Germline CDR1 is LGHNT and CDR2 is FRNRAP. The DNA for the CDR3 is TGTGCTAGTGGTTTGTCGACAGGGGCGACAGATACGCAGTATTTT. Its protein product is CASGLSTGATDTQYF.

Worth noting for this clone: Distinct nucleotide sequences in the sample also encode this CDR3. CDR3 sequence reads: CASSLAGVSGNTIYF. The CDR3 DNA reads TGCGCCAGCAGCTTGGCGGGGGTCTCTGGAAACACCATATATTTT. J is TRBJ1-3 and V is TRBV5-1; tentatively, D is TRBD1 (5 bases). The CDR3 totals 15 residues. V dropped 0 bases and J dropped 0 bases, with 7 bases sitting between them. CDR1 SGHRS and CDR2 YFSETQ come from the germline V gene.

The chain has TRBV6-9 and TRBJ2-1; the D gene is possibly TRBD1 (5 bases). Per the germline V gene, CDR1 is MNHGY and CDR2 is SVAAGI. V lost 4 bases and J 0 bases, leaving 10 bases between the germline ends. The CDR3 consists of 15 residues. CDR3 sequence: CASSSADSSYNEQFF. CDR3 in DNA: TGTGCCAGCAGTTCGGCAGACAGCTCCTACAATGAGCAGTTCTTC.

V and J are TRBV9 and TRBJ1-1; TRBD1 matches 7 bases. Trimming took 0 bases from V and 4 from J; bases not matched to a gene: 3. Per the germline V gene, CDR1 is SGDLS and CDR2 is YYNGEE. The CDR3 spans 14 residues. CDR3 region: CASSVEGQFTEAFF. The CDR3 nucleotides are TGTGCCAGCAGCGTAGAGGGACAGTTCACTGAAGCTTTCTTT.

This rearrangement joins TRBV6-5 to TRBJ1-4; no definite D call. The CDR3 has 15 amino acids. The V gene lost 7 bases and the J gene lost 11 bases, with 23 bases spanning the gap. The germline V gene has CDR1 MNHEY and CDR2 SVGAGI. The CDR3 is CASTTLKDPAGKLFF. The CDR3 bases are TGTGCCAGCACAACCTTGAAAGATCCGGCCGGGAAACTGTTTTTT.

The CDR3 loop reads CASSPDREGLFGYTF. CDR3 in DNA: TGTGCCAGTAGTCCGGACAGGGAGGGGCTCTTCGGCTACACCTTC. The chain combines TRBV19 with TRBJ1-2, with 8 positions matching TRBD1. This CDR3 has 15 amino acids. Germline assignment: CDR1 LNHDA and CDR2 SQIVND (reference sequence). J gave up 8 bases and V 5 bases, and 13 bases lay outside the gene matches. The full variable domain, completed using reference TRBV19 and TRBJ1-2, is DGGITQSPKYLFRKEGQNVTLSCEQNLNHDAMYWYRQDPGQGLRLIYYSQIVNDFQKGDIAEGYSVSREKKESFPLTVTSAQKNPTAFYLCASSPDREGLFGYTFGSGTRLTVV.

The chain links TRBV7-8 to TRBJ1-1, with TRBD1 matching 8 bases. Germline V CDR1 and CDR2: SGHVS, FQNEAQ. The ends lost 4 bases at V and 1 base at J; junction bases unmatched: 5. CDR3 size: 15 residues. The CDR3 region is CASSSRTGQNTEAFF. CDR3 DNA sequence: TGTGCCAGCAGCTCCCGGACAGGGCAGAACACTGAAGCTTTCTTT.

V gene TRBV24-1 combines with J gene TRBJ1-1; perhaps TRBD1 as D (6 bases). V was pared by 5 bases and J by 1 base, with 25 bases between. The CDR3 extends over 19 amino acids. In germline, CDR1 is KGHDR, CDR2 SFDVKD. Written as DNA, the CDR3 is TGTGCCACCAGTGGCCCAAGAATAGGGGGAACGACATCGAACACTGAAGCTTTCTTT. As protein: CATSGPRIGGTTSNTEAFF.

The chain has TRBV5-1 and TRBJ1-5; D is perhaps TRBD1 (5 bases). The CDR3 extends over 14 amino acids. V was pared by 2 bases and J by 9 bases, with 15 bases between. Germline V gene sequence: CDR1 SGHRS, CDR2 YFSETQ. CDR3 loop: CASSLRQGEGPQHF. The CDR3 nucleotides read TGCGCCAGCAGCTTAAGGCAGGGTGAAGGGCCCCAGCATTTT. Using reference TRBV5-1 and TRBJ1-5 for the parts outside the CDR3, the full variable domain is KAGVTQTPRYLIKTRGQQVTLSCSPISGHRSVSWYQQTPGQGLQFLFEYFSETQRNKGNFPGRFSGRQFSNSRSEMNVSTLELGDSALYLCASSLRQGEGPQHFGDGTRLSIL.

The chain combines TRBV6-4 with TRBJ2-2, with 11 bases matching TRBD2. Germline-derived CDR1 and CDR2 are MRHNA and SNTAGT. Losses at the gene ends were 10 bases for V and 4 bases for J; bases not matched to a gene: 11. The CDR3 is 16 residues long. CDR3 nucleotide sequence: TGTGCCACCTTTCTAGCGGGGGGCAGACCCACCGGGGAGCTGTTTTTT. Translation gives CATFLAGGRPTGELFF.